This T cell receptor beta chain is drawn from a study of post-analysis software for immune sequencing data. Study-level findings and limits: With TRBV5-6, TRBV5-1 and TRBV20-1 included, several TRBV segments were more frequent in patients than in controls.

The TCR beta cDNA libraries carried unique molecular identifiers. T cells numbering roughly 1 to 10 million yielded roughly 500,000 cDNA molecules. TCRdb analysed the PCR reads with MiXCR anew, one entry per CDR3 protein. The sample records approximately 660,000 distinct CDR3 sequences, around 60% being singletons. This CDR3 is 14 amino acids long. Looked up from germline, CDR1 is KGHDR and CDR2 is SFDVKD. Trimming stripped 1 base from V and 1 base from J, with 6 bases between. This clonotype came up a few times. Antigen specificity is unknown. V and J are TRBV24-1 and TRBJ2-5; D unresolved. Sample: blood. The origin of this receptor is a girl aged 2-10 years with multiple sclerosis. In DNA form, the CDR3 reads TGTGCCACCAGTGATTTTATGAGCCAAGAGACCCAGTACTTC. The encoded protein is CATSDFMSQETQYF.